A single sample gave rise to the 26 T cell receptor beta chains below, sequenced in a study of read filtering for tumor transcriptome and immune sequencing. This library used roughly 400 ng RNA and molecular barcoded adaptors spanning alpha/delta and beta/gamma chains. TCRdb reprocessed the reads with MiXCR, giving one entry per CDR3 protein. The data show around 25,000 distinct CDR3 sequences, roughly 23% seen once. The material sequenced was a population of CD138-negative cells sorted from bone marrow. Receptors originate from a donor at least 40 years old with multiple myeloma.

Turning to this clonotype: This likely came from a read error, as a far larger clone is one base away. The chain combines TRBV6-1 with TRBJ2-3, with 10 bases lining up with TRBD1. The V segment lost 5 bases and the J segment 3 bases; nucleotides outside the gene matches: 8. In germline, CDR1 is MNHNS, CDR2 SASEGT. The CDR3 has 16 residues. The CDR3 is CASSRDRGLGTDTQYF. The CDR3 nucleotides read TGTGCCAGCAGTCGGGACAGGGGACTAGGGACAGATACGCAGTATTTT.

In its sample, this clonotype was seen many times. CDR3 sequence reads: CASSPPSSGANVLTF. The CDR3 nucleotides read TGTGCCAGCAGCCCGCCCAGCTCTGGGGCCAACGTCCTGACTTTC. The gene calls are TRBV6-6 and TRBJ2-6; no firm D call. The germline V gene encodes CDR1 MNHNY and CDR2 SVGAGI (reference sequence). The CDR3 runs to 15 residues. Trimming took 6 bases from V and 0 from J, leaving 9 bases between them.

This clonotype was counted between two and nine times. The chain recombines TRBV7-2 with TRBJ2-5, with TRBD2 matching over 7 bases. V shed 4 bases, J shed 5 bases, and the junction held 4 bases outside the gene matches. The germline CDR1 and CDR2 sequences are SGHTA and FQGNSA. CDR3 length equals 13 residues. In DNA form, the CDR3 reads TGTGCCAGCAGCTCTACTAGCGAGGAGACCCAGTACTTC. The encoded protein is CASSSTSEETQYF.

As to this clonotype: This likely stems from a read error, as it lies one base from a far larger clone. A read error is likely, as this CDR3 ends without the conserved phenylalanine or tryptophan. The V and J genes are TRBV7-9 and TRBJ2-1; a weak D match, TRBD1 (6 bases). The CDR3 has 11 amino acids. V was clipped by 5 bases and J by 7 bases, with 6 bases between them. The germline V gene encodes CDR1 SEHNR and CDR2 FQNEAQ (reference sequence). CDR3 sequence reads: CASSQGNEQFI. As DNA, the CDR3 is TGTGCCAGCAGCCAGGGGAATGAGCAGTTCATC.

This clonotype has ten or more counts. This sequence joins TRBV7-9 and TRBJ1-4, with 7 bases matching TRBD1. The germline gives CDR1 SEHNR, CDR2 FQNEAQ (reference sequence). V was pared by 0 bases and J by 0 bases, with 4 bases of the junction left unmatched. The CDR3 length is 17 residues. The CDR3 nucleotides are TGTGCCAGCAGCTTAGCGGGGGGGACAGCAACTAATGAAAAACTGTTTTTT. Amino acids: CASSLAGGTATNEKLFF.

As regards this clonotype: This likely comes from a read error, as the CDR3 has no conserved phenylalanine or tryptophan at its end. This chain uses TRBV20-1 with TRBJ2-1, with 9 bases identical to TRBD2. CDR3 size: 15 residues. The junction had 12 bases not matched to a gene; V was cut back by 6 bases and J by 6 bases. Germline CDR1 and CDR2: DFQATT and SNEGSKA (reference sequence). In DNA, the CDR3 is TGCAGTGCCGCGGACGTCGGGACTAGCTCCAATGAGCAGTTCCTC. Translated: CSAADVGTSSNEQFL.

The CDR3 DNA sequence: TGTGCCAGCAGCCACACGATAAGCAACACCGGGGAGCTGTTTTTT. Translating it yields CASSHTISNTGELFF. The genes are TRBV28 and TRBJ2-2; D call uncertain. The V and J ends lost 6 bases and 2 bases respectively, with 13 bases between them. The CDR3 covers 15 residues. Germline values: CDR1 MDHEN, CDR2 SYDVKM.

This clonotype has a handful of counts. The chain recombines TRBV20-1 with TRBJ2-5, with TRBD2 matching over 14 bases. Losses at the gene ends were 6 bases for V and 4 bases for J; bases not matched to a gene: 7. The germline CDR1 and CDR2 sequences are DFQATT and SNEGSKA (reference sequence). The CDR3 runs 15 residues. The CDR3 bases are TGCAGTGCGGTCTTGACTAGCGGGGGGGGAGAGACCCAGTACTTC. Amino acids: CSAVLTSGGGETQYF.

This clonotype was seen at least ten times. The chain has TRBV20-1 and TRBJ1-5; 9 nucleotides align to TRBD1. J lost 6 bases, V lost 4 bases, and 10 bases had no gene match. CDR1 and CDR2 (germline): DFQATT, SNEGSKA (reference sequence). The CDR3 runs to 15 residues. The CDR3: CSAKEGGQGPQPQHF. The DNA of the CDR3 is TGCAGTGCTAAGGAGGGGGGACAGGGACCTCAGCCCCAGCATTTT.

This clonotype was counted once. Germline is not matched at one junction end, which may reflect a read error. The J gene is TRBJ1-1, the V gene TRBV12-3 or TRBV12-4; a possible D gene is TRBD1 (6 bases). The CDR3 covers 14 residues. CDR3: CASSLAGRDTEAFF. In nucleotides, the CDR3 is TGTGCCAGCAGTTTAGCGGGGAGGGACACCGAAGCTTTCTTT.

Points on this clonotype: A junction boundary mismatches the germline segment, possibly from a read error. The V and J genes are TRBV20-1 and TRBJ2-1, with a tentative D call TRBD1 (6 bases). CDR3 length: 15 residues. Germline values: CDR1 DFQATT, CDR2 SNEGSKA (reference sequence). CDR3 protein: CGARTDPSSYNEQFF. CDR3 nucleotide sequence: TGCGGTGCCCGGACAGACCCGAGCTCCTACAATGAGCAGTTCTTC.

Regarding this clonotype: A much larger clone differs from this one at a single base, so this may be a read error. The CDR3 nucleotides are TGTTCCAGTACAGCCAAGGGACGGTTGAACACTGAAGCTTTCTTT. Its translation: CSSTAKGRLNTEAFF. The chain links TRBV19 to TRBJ1-1; tentative D call: TRBD1 (5 bases). This CDR3 comprises 15 residues. The germline gives CDR1 LNHDA, CDR2 SQIVND (reference sequence).

This clonotype was picked up many times. V and J are TRBV6-6 and TRBJ2-3; a possible D gene is TRBD2 (5 bases). Germline-derived CDR1 and CDR2 are MNHNY and SVGAGI (reference sequence). With 5 bases removed from V and 0 bases from J, the gap between germline ends came to 9 bases. The CDR3 has 14 amino acids. The CDR3 here is CASSVGLSTDTQYF. The CDR3 coding sequence is TGTGCCAGCAGTGTCGGACTGAGCACAGATACGCAGTATTTT.

This clonotype is medium-sized by share. This chain joins TRBV20-1 and TRBJ1-1, with 9 bases identical to TRBD1. This CDR3 contains 12 residues. The V gene end was trimmed by 3 bases and the J gene end by 14 bases; junction bases not matched to a gene: 10. CDR1 is DFQATT and CDR2 is SNEGSKA in the germline V gene (reference sequence). CDR3 sequence: CSARTTGGNAFF. In nucleotides, the CDR3 is TGCAGTGCTAGGACGACAGGGGGAAATGCCTTCTTT.

V and J are TRBV12-3 or TRBV12-4 and TRBJ1-6; 10 bases are a match to TRBD1. V lost 3 bases and J lost 8; bases outside the gene matches: 4. The CDR3 contains 15 residues. This chain's CDR3 is CASSFGDRGHSPLHF. The CDR3 bases are TGTGCCAGCAGTTTTGGGGACAGGGGACATTCACCCCTCCACTTT.

The table lists this clonotype with many counts. CDR3 sequence (DNA): TGCAGTGCTGATGGGGGACGGGCTGAAGCTTTCTTT. The encoded protein is CSADGGRAEAFF. The V gene is TRBV20-1, the J gene TRBJ1-1; D might be TRBD1 (5 bases). Per germline, CDR1 DFQATT and CDR2 SNEGSKA (reference sequence). Trimming pared 5 bases from V and 6 bases from J, leaving 13 bases between. The CDR3 contains 12 residues.

There are many counts of this clonotype. The rearrangement joins TRBV5-6 to TRBJ2-3, with 7 bases matching TRBD1. From germline, CDR1 is SGHDT and CDR2 YYEEEE. There are 16 residues in the CDR3. V shed 4 bases, J shed 0 bases, and the junction held 8 bases outside the gene matches. CDR3 DNA: TGTGCCAGCAGCCACCGACAGGGTTTGAGCACAGATACGCAGTATTTT. Encoded protein: CASSHRQGLSTDTQYF.

In its sample, this clonotype is medium-sized. Given a much more abundant clone one base away, this may be a read error. The V gene is TRBV3-1, the J gene TRBJ2-1; no reliable D call. The CDR3 has 13 amino acids. V was clipped by 5 bases and J by 8 bases, with 13 bases between them. Germline V lookup: CDR1 LGHDT, CDR2 YNNKEL (reference sequence). The CDR3 DNA reads TGTGCCAGCAGCTACGCGTCCTGGGATGAGCAGTTCTTC. Amino acids: CASSYASWDEQFF.

This clonotype was counted many times. This chain links TRBV5-1 with TRBJ1-1; TRBD1 agrees at 7 bases. Germline trimming cut 3 bases from V and 2 bases from J; bases unmatched to any gene: 7. This CDR3 comprises 15 residues. Germline CDR1 is SGHRS and CDR2 is YFSETQ. CDR3 nucleotide sequence: TGCGCCAGCAGCTACGGGACAGATATTAACACTGAAGCTTTCTTT. It is translated as CASSYGTDINTEAFF.

This clonotype was recorded many times. V usage is TRBV6-6 and J usage is TRBJ2-3, with D perhaps assigned TRBD1 or TRBD2 (5 bases each). V was clipped by 6 bases and J by 0 bases, with 10 bases between them. The CDR3 consists of 14 residues. Germline assignment: CDR1 MNHNY and CDR2 SVGAGI (reference sequence). The CDR3 DNA follows: TGTGCCAGCAGCAGGGACCTGAGCACAGATACGCAGTATTTT. Translation gives CASSRDLSTDTQYF.

This clonotype is labeled as medium-sized (0.01 to 0.1%). The rearrangement links TRBV10-2 to TRBJ2-1; D is uncertain. CDR1 is WSHSY, CDR2 SAAADI, per germline. The V end was cut by 0 bases, the J end by 1 base, with 7 bases between. This CDR3 has 15 amino acids. CDR3 DNA sequence: TGCGCCAGCAGTGAGTCGAAGTGGTCCTACAATGAGCAGTTCTTC. Protein sequence: CASSESKWSYNEQFF.

This clonotype was seen at least ten times. V is TRBV5-6 and J is TRBJ1-1, with D possibly TRBD1 on 6 matching bases. With 4 bases removed from V and 0 bases from J, the gap between germline ends came to 7 bases. This CDR3 spans 13 amino acids. Germline lookup yields CDR1 SGHDT and CDR2 YYEEEE. CDR3 loop: CASSPGVNTEAFF. DNA for the CDR3: TGTGCCAGCAGCCCAGGGGTGAACACTGAAGCTTTCTTT.

The genes are TRBV29-1 and TRBJ2-1; the D call may be TRBD1 or TRBD2 (5 bases each). Deletions cut 3 bases from V and 5 bases from J, with 20 bases between. There are 16 residues in the CDR3. The V gene's germline CDR1 is SQVTM and CDR2 ANQGSEA. The CDR3, as DNA: TGCAGCGTTGAGGGAGAGGCGGCGCCGGGACACAATGAGCAGTTCTTC. Encoded protein: CSVEGEAAPGHNEQFF.

This clonotype was seen repeatedly, ten times or more. The rearrangement links TRBV7-9 to TRBJ2-5, with TRBD2 matching 12 bases. After removal of 4 bases from V and 3 bases from J, the junction contained 12 bases not matched to a gene. The CDR3 has 18 amino acids. The germline gives CDR1 SEHNR, CDR2 FQNEAQ (reference sequence). CDR3 protein: CASSSSGPLAGGKETQYF. The CDR3 DNA reads as TGTGCCAGCAGCTCCTCCGGTCCACTAGCGGGGGGTAAAGAGACCCAGTACTTC.

This clonotype was picked up one time. Lacking the conserved final phenylalanine or tryptophan, this CDR3 likely reflects a read error. The chain recombines TRBV18 with TRBJ2-7; no clear D gene. The V gene's germline CDR1 is KGHSH and CDR2 LQKENI. The V end was cut by 6 bases, the J end by 3 bases, with 9 bases between. There are 12 residues in the CDR3. The CDR3 DNA reads as TGTGCCAGCTCGCCCACCTACTACGAGCAGTACCTC. Protein: CASSPTYYEQYL.

This clonotype occurred many times. The J gene is TRBJ2-1, the V gene TRBV6-2 or TRBV6-3, with 9 bases fitting TRBD2. J was trimmed by 8 bases and V by 0 bases; bases with no gene match: 11. This CDR3 region has 17 residues. Germline V CDR1 and CDR2: MNHEY, SVGEGT. The DNA of the CDR3 is TGTGCCAGCAGTTACTCAGGGACTAGCTTTATTTTGCATGAGCAGTTCTTC. Its protein is CASSYSGTSFILHEQFF.